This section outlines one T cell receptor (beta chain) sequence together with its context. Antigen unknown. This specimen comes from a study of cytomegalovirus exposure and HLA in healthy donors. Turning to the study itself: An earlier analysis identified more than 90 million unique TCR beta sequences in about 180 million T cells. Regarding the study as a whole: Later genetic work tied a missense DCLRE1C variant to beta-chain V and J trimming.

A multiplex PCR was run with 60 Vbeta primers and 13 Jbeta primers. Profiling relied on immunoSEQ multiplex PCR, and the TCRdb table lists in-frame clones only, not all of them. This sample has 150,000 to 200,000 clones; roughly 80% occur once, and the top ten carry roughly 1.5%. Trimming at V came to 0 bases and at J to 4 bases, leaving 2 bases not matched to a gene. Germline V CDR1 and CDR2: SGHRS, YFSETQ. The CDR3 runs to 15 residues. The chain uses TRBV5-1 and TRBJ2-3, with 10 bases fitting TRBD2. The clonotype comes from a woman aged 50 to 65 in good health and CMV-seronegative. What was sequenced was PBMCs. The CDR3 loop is CASSLERGGADTQYF. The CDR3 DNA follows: TGCGCCAGCAGCTTGGAGCGGGGGGGCGCAGATACGCAGTATTTT.